Below, one TCR beta chain is given with its context. This clonotype has only a few counts. The target of this receptor is not known. No base qualities exist here, and no much larger clone lies one base off it. The source of the sample is a study of blood T cells in healthy people across ages (dated by TCRdb to between 2015 and 2017). General notes on the study: Template switching captured roughly one uniquely barcoded TCR beta cDNA molecule per two T cells in model experiments. The study measured age-related changes in TCR beta repertoire diversity using deep sequencing normalized with unique cDNA molecular identifiers. The donors were divided into four age groups: young (average approximately 16 years), middle-aged (approximately 41), aged (roughly 66) and long-lived (about 79). The study analyzed two additional independent replicas of 1 million unique cDNA reads from the same blood draw for two donors, one aged 18 to 29 and one aged 80 or older. The paper as a whole reports these results and caveats: The long-lived group showed more naive CD4+ T cells, fewer expanded clones and increased TCR diversity than the aged group, suggesting age selection. Donor CMV infection status was unknown, potentially confounding age-related changes in expanded clonotypes. The percentage of naive T cells measured by flow cytometry correlated strongly with observed TCR beta diversity. Bulk unsorted PBMC profiling prevented conclusive comparison of naive and antigen-experienced compartments. Estimates of total diversity based on one million sequenced T cells were regarded as lower bounds and as underestimates. Observed TCR beta diversity per million T cells fell roughly linearly with age, and a significant reduction was already apparent by age around 36.

Receptor amplification or capture employed 5' RACE. Instrument used: Illumina HiSeq 2500. A second about 6 to 11 cycle PCR used a sample-barcoded 5' primer and a J-beta primer mix. A unique molecular identifier was introduced onto each TCR beta cDNA molecule by a template-switch 5' adaptor carrying 12 random nucleotides. Each sample yielded at least 3 million CDR3-containing paired-end reads. All of the RNA was converted into first-strand cDNA using the Mint cDNA synthesis kit, with a TRBC-specific oligonucleotide serving as the primer. All cDNA was treated with uracil-DNA glycosylase and then went through a first 18-cycle PCR with the universal primers M1SS and BC2_uni_R. Processing in the source paper ran as follows. For normalization, 1 million high-quality reads, each with a distinct molecular identifier, were randomly selected from each sample. Reads with shared molecular identifiers were discarded instead of being binned into consensus sequences. MiTCR, with a Q25 quality threshold and the strictest error-elimination algorithm, was used for CDR3 identification, clonotype clustering and error correction. Lower-bound total TCR beta diversity was estimated with a nonparametric unseen species model using Euler transformation. TCRdb handled the public reads itself, with Q25 trimming in fastp and clone calling in MiXCR, and kept productive beta chains. All rows with the same CDR3 protein become a single entry with the most common DNA and genes. Here the V and J calls rest on TCRdb's processing, not on the authors' analysis. The sample records 600,000 to 900,000 distinct CDR3 sequences, more than 25% of which are singletons. The ten largest clones capture under 3% of the sample.

The CDR3 holds 15 amino acids from the cysteine to the phenylalanine. Left in the record is the CDR3 DNA by itself, 45 bases read in frame from the first base. V is shortened by 4 bases, J by 4 bases, and the region joining them spans 15 bases. The germline V gene encodes CDR1 MGHRA and CDR2 YSYEKL. The donors were roughly 38 Caucasian individuals from Russia, aged roughly 6 to 100 years, who were systemically healthy. Each donor gave 9 to 10 milliliters of peripheral blood, collected into EDTA-treated Vacutainer tubes. Ficoll-Paque density-gradient centrifugation was used to isolate PBMCs, with at least 6.5 million obtained per sample. Total RNA was extracted from PBMCs with Trizol reagent, with at least 6 micrograms obtained per sample. The percentages of naive CD45RAhigh/CD27high T cells were determined by flow cytometry on a PBMC aliquot from every donor. Another study also made use of these data, one on T cells of mothers and their children. That second report states: The donors were nine systemically healthy Caucasian individuals, made up of three mothers and their six children. cDNA synthesis used all of the extracted RNA, with approximately 1.6 ug of RNA in each 15 ul reaction. In the second PCR, the M1S primer added sample barcodes and 2-4 random nucleotides. Over 9.5 million TCR beta CDR3 reads came from each mother, compared with approximately 3 million reads from each child. In both related and unrelated pairs, thymic selection shapes the output of TCR recombination in a similar way, with inherited differences having only a minor effect. Normalized repertoire overlap in related mother-child pairs was always slightly higher than in unrelated mother-child pairs, but the difference was never significant. No persistent microchimeric T cell clones were found, with a detection sensitivity of approximately 95 clones per million clonotypes. In the study, deep NGS was used to compare the TCR beta repertoires of mothers and children, and features distinguishing related mother-child pairs from unrelated individuals were sought. The mean age was approximately 41 +/- 4 years for the mothers and about 12 +/- 4 years for the children. After adapter ligation was performed with NEBNext reagents, the libraries were sequenced on an Illumina HiSeq 2000 with 100+100 nt paired-end reads. To prevent cross-contamination, the mother and child libraries were prepared one month apart and sequenced in separate runs. For each donor, somewhere between roughly 450,000 and 2,100,000 distinct TCR beta clonotypes were identified. Naive TCR beta clonotypes were estimated from low-frequency clonotypes matched to each donor's FACS-determined naive share, without sorting.

The clonotype comes from a boy aged 5-17 years in good health. The rearranged segments are TRBV4-1 and TRBJ2-3; a tentative D call is TRBD2 (7 bases match). Sequencing was carried out using blood. In nucleotide form, the sequence is TGCGCCAGCAGCCCAGGAGGGGGAGGGGCAGATACGCAGTATTTT. The translation is CASSPGGGGADTQYF.